The rows below give T cell receptor beta chains drawn from one sample of a study of T cells in Graves' hyperthyroidism and ophthalmopathy. TCRdb re-analysed the multiplex PCR reads in MiXCR, keeping a single row per CDR3 protein. The data show 250,000 to 300,000 distinct CDR3 sequences, roughly 15% seen once. The specimen was blood. The receptors were gathered from a woman aged 25 to 45 with Graves' hyperthyroidism that later progressed to Graves' ophthalmopathy. Both conserved end residues are part of each CDR3. The order of the fields is D gene, clone size, J gene, V gene, CDR3 DNA, CDR3 protein. The D gene is left open where the match is weak. Rows may omit the clone size; those that give it use once, few, many or a size class.

D gene: TRBD2; clone size: .; J gene: TRBJ2-1; V gene: TRBV20-1; CDR3 DNA: TGCAGTGCTGCCTTGACTGGCGGGAGTTACAATGAGCAGTTCTTC; CDR3 protein: CSAALTGGSYNEQFF
D gene: .; clone size: many; J gene: TRBJ2-6; V gene: TRBV20-1; CDR3 DNA: TGCAGTGCTGCTTTATCTGGGGCCAACGTCCTGACTTTC; CDR3 protein: CSAALSGANVLTF
D gene: TRBD2; clone size: many; J gene: TRBJ2-5; V gene: TRBV27; CDR3 DNA: TGTGCCAGCAGTTTAATCCCTCTAGCGGGAGTTATATCAACCCAGTACTTC; CDR3 protein: CASSLIPLAGVISTQYF
D gene: .; clone size: few; J gene: TRBJ2-1; V gene: TRBV9; CDR3 DNA: TGTGCCAGCAGCGTAGACTGGAGCCATGGCAATGAGCAGTTCTTC; CDR3 protein: CASSVDWSHGNEQFF
D gene: .; clone size: .; J gene: TRBJ2-2; V gene: TRBV19; CDR3 DNA: TGTGCCAGTAGTCCAGGGGGGCAGACCACCGGGGAGCTGTTTTTT; CDR3 protein: CASSPGGQTTGELFF
D gene: .; clone size: many; J gene: TRBJ1-6; V gene: TRBV20-1; CDR3 DNA: TGCAGTGCTAGAGAACAGAAGAATAATTCACCCCTCCACTTT; CDR3 protein: CSAREQKNNSPLHF
D gene: .; clone size: .; J gene: TRBJ2-1; V gene: TRBV19; CDR3 DNA: TGTGCCAGTAGTCTGTTCTCGTGGAACACCTACAATGAGCAGTTCTTC; CDR3 protein: CASSLFSWNTYNEQFF
D gene: .; clone size: many; J gene: TRBJ2-6; V gene: TRBV10-3; CDR3 DNA: TGTGCCATCAGCGTACTAGCTACTGGGGCCAACGTCCTGACTTTC; CDR3 protein: CAISVLATGANVLTF
D gene: .; clone size: many; J gene: TRBJ1-5; V gene: TRBV12-3/TRBV12-4; CDR3 DNA: TGTGCCAGCAGTCCCCGACCGACCGATAAAGCGCCCCAGCATTTT; CDR3 protein: CASSPRPTDKAPQHF
D gene: TRBD2; clone size: .; J gene: TRBJ2-2; V gene: TRBV7-9; CDR3 DNA: TGTGCCAGCAGCCAGGGACTAGCGGGAGCGAACACCGGGGAGCTGTTTTTT; CDR3 protein: CASSQGLAGANTGELFF
D gene: .; clone size: .; J gene: TRBJ2-7; V gene: TRBV7-7; CDR3 DNA: TGTGCTAGCAGCTTATCCCCGGCCTACGAGCAGTACTTC; CDR3 protein: CASSLSPAYEQYF
D gene: TRBD2; clone size: few; J gene: TRBJ2-1; V gene: TRBV6-4; CDR3 DNA: TGTGCCAGCAGTGTGGTAGCGGGAAGCTCCTACAATGAGCAGTTCTTC; CDR3 protein: CASSVVAGSSYNEQFF
D gene: TRBD1; clone size: .; J gene: TRBJ1-6; V gene: TRBV27; CDR3 DNA: TGTGCCAGCAGCTATACAGGGACAGGGAATTCACCCCTCCACTTT; CDR3 protein: CASSYTGTGNSPLHF
D gene: .; clone size: many; J gene: TRBJ2-7; V gene: TRBV9; CDR3 DNA: TGTGCCAGCAGCGTAGACTCGGAAACCTACGAGCAGTACTTC; CDR3 protein: CASSVDSETYEQYF
D gene: .; clone size: many; J gene: TRBJ1-5; V gene: TRBV24-1; CDR3 DNA: TGTGCCACCAGTGACTCAACAGTGAGGGGTAGCAATCAGCCCCAGCATTTT; CDR3 protein: CATSDSTVRGSNQPQHF
D gene: TRBD1; clone size: many; J gene: TRBJ1-2; V gene: TRBV28; CDR3 DNA: TGTGCCAGCAGTTTCTTAGACAGGGGGAGTGGCTACACCTTC; CDR3 protein: CASSFLDRGSGYTF
D gene: .; clone size: many; J gene: TRBJ1-1; V gene: TRBV10-3; CDR3 DNA: TGTGCCATCAGTGAGCGGGGGGACACTGAAGCTTTCTTT; CDR3 protein: CAISERGDTEAFF